The sequence of this T cell receptor beta chain was determined in a study of cytomegalovirus exposure and HLA in healthy donors. Study-wide results and caveats: A link between a missense DCLRE1C variant and TCR beta V- and J-gene trimming emerged from a later analysis. In vitro confirmation showed three CMV-associated chains to be CMV antigen specific. The study found most TCR sequences rare, yet found some public TCRs in many donors.

This CDR3 comprises 13 residues. Per germline, CDR1 MNHEY and CDR2 SMNVEV (reference sequence). In its sample, this clone was seen a few times. What it binds is not known. 60 Vbeta and 13 Jbeta primers were used in PCR. Here immunoSEQ multiplex PCR was the method, and the copy in TCRdb shows in-frame clones only, minus some. The sample contains 98,000 or so clones, more than 75% of which appear only once. The chain is built from TRBV27 and TRBJ2-5, with a tentative D call TRBD1 (5 bases). The DNA end lines up better with TRBJ2-7; the J call may be wrong. The sample comprised PBMCs. The receptor was derived from a human donor in good health. CDR3 sequence: CASSLDSSYEQYF. CDR3 DNA: TGTGCCAGCAGCCTTGACAGCTCCTACGAGCAGTACTTC.